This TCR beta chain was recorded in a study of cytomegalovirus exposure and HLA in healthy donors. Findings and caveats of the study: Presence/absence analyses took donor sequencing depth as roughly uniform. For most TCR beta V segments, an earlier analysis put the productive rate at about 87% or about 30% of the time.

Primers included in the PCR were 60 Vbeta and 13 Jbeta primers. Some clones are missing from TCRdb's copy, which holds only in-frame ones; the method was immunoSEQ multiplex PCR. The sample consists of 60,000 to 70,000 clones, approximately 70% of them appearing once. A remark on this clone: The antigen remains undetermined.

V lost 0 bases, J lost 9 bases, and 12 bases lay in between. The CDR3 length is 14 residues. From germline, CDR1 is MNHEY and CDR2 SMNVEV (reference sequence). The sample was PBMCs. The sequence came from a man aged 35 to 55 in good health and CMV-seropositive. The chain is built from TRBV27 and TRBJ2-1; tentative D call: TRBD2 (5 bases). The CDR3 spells CASSLSYRAGEQFF. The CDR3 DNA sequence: TGTGCCAGCAGTTTATCTTATCGGGCGGGTGAGCAGTTCTTC.